Presented here are 31 T cell receptor beta chains from one specimen sequenced in a study of T cell repertoires in cytomegalovirus infection (dated by TCRdb to between 2018 and 2021). For sequencing, an Illumina HiSeq 1500 was employed. TCRdb redid the processing of the public reads, applying fastp at Q25 and MiXCR, and retained in-frame beta chains. Rows are unified per CDR3 protein, each entry keeping the most common DNA and genes. Recorded for this sample are fewer than 200,000 distinct CDR3 sequences; about a tenth of them occurred a single time. Together, the top ten hold about 4.6% of the sample. The sequenced sample consisted of PBMCs. These TCRs come from a human donor in good health (CMV status not recorded). Some clones in this sample may be carry-over from other donors' samples.

For this clonotype: One base away lies a much larger clone, so this may be a sequencing read error. This chain connects TRBV7-2 to TRBJ2-7; D might be TRBD2 (5 bases). V was shortened by 2 bases and J by 7 bases, with 12 bases between the two germline ends. The CDR3 is made up of 13 amino acids. CDR1 and CDR2 (germline): SGHTA, FQGNSA. The CDR3 loop is CASSLQEASEQYF. CDR3 sequence (DNA): TGTGCCAGCAGCTTACAGGAGGCGTCTGAGCAGTACTTC. Looking up the rest from reference TRBV7-2 and TRBJ2-7 gives the full variable domain: GAGVSQSPSNKVTEKGKDVELRCDPISGHTALYWYRQSLGQGLEFLIYFQGNSAPDKSGLPSDRFSAERTGGSVSTLTIQRTQQEDSAVYLCASSLQEASEQYFGPGTRLTVT.

Many counts were recorded for this clonotype. The chain employs TRBV28 and TRBJ1-4; D is undetermined. The germline V gene encodes CDR1 MDHEN and CDR2 SYDVKM. V lost 5 bases and J lost 0, with 10 bases in between. The CDR3 is made up of 15 amino acids. CDR3 residues: CASSGRSATNEKLFF. The CDR3 coding sequence is TGTGCCAGCAGTGGAAGGAGTGCAACTAATGAAAAACTGTTTTTT.

This clonotype has a count of ten or more. This chain joins TRBV7-9 and TRBJ2-5; the D is unclear. This CDR3 has 13 residues. V lost 1 base to trimming and J lost 6 bases, with 9 bases between them. CDR1 and CDR2 (germline): SEHNR, FQNEAQ (reference sequence). The CDR3 is CASSLDPSKTQYF. The CDR3 nucleotides read TGTGCCAGCAGCTTAGACCCGTCCAAGACCCAGTACTTC.

This clonotype was counted many times. J is TRBJ2-5 and V is TRBV7-2, with D perhaps matching TRBD1 (6 bases). CDR3 length: 14 residues. Germline CDR1 SGHTA, CDR2 FQGNSA. Between the trimmed V and J ends, which lost 8 bases and 1 base, there was a span of 14 bases. CDR3 bases: TGTGCCAGCGGGAGACAGGCCGTCCAAGAGACCCAGTACTTC. Its protein product is CASGRQAVQETQYF.

At least ten counts were recorded for this clonotype. The V and J genes are TRBV4-3 and TRBJ2-7; possibly TRBD2 for D (6 bases). From germline, CDR1 is LGHNA and CDR2 YSLEER. CDR3 length equals 16 residues. Trimming removed 0 bases at V and 1 base at J, with 13 bases between. In DNA form, the CDR3 reads TGCGCCAGCAGCCAAGACAGCGGGTTAGAGTCCTACGAGCAGTACTTC. Translating gives CASSQDSGLESYEQYF.

This clonotype was counted ten times or more. This chain links TRBV7-2 with TRBJ1-1, with no clear D. Germline CDR1 is SGHTA and CDR2 is FQGNSA. The germline V and J ends were trimmed by 5 bases and 8 bases, with 12 bases remaining between them. This CDR3 comprises 12 residues. The CDR3 region has the DNA TGTGCCAGCAGCCGAGGTAGGATAGAAGCTTTCTTT. It specifies CASSRGRIEAFF.

This clonotype was recorded at least ten times. The CDR3 DNA is TGTGCCAGCAGTTTCCGACAGTCTGAGACCCAGCATTTT. This sequence encodes CASSFRQSETQHF. J is TRBJ1-5 and V is TRBV6-2 or TRBV6-3; D possibly corresponds to TRBD1 (5 bases). The CDR3 is 13 residues long. The V gene lost 4 bases and the J gene lost 11 bases, with 15 bases spanning the gap. Germline assignment: CDR1 MNHEY and CDR2 SVGEGT.

The chain combines TRBV11-2 with TRBJ2-5; D might be TRBD1 (5 bases). Trimming left V 2 bases short and J 5 bases short, with 6 bases between. CDR1 and CDR2 from the germline V gene are SGHAT and FQNNGV. The CDR3 runs to 12 residues. The CDR3 is CASSLQGETQYF. For the CDR3, the DNA is TGTGCCAGCAGCTTACAGGGTGAGACCCAGTACTTC.

The CDR3 nucleotides read TGTGCCAGCGAAACTAGGGGACACGACTATGGCTACACCTTC. Residues: CASETRGHDYGYTF. The chain employs TRBV18 and TRBJ1-2; weak D call: TRBD1 (6 bases). Trimming took off 8 bases at V and 3 bases at J, with 16 bases between the two ends. The CDR3 is 14 residues long. CDR1 and CDR2 from the germline V gene are KGHSH and LQKENI. The full variable domain, its missing parts supplied by reference TRBV18 and TRBJ1-2, is NAGVMQNPRHLVRRRGQEARLRCSPMKGHSHVYWYRQLPEEGLKFMVYLQKENIIDESGMPKERFSAEFPKEGPSILRIQQVVRGDSAAYFCASETRGHDYGYTFGSGTRLTVV.

This clonotype came up many times. The CDR3 here is CASRSLAGANEQFF. CDR3 in DNA: TGTGCCAGCAGGTCGCTAGCGGGAGCCAATGAGCAGTTCTTC. The V gene is TRBV28, the J gene TRBJ2-1; 10 bases are a match to TRBD2. Germline lookup yields CDR1 MDHEN and CDR2 SYDVKM. The CDR3 is 14 residues long. V was clipped by 6 bases and J by 6 bases; unmatched bases: 5.

This clonotype was recorded many times. The V and J genes are TRBV29-1 and TRBJ2-1; the match to TRBD2 covers 14 bases. Germline values: CDR1 SQVTM, CDR2 ANQGSEA. V lost 6 bases to trimming and J lost 6 bases; unmatched junction nucleotides: 4. The CDR3 is 14 amino acids. The chain's CDR3 is CSVRLAGGGNEQFF. In DNA form, the CDR3 reads TGCAGCGTCAGACTAGCGGGAGGGGGCAATGAGCAGTTCTTC.

Note on this clonotype: At one end the junction does not follow the germline gene, possibly because of a read error. V gene TRBV7-2 combines with J gene TRBJ2-7; 9 bases line up with TRBD2. The CDR3 contains 16 residues. The germline gives CDR1 SGHTA, CDR2 FQGNSA. DNA for the CDR3: TGTGCCAACAGCTTAGCGTCAGCGGGAGGAGGGTACGAGCAGTACTTC. Translation: CANSLASAGGGYEQYF. Supplemented by reference TRBV7-2 and TRBJ2-7, the full variable domain reads GAGVSQSPSNKVTEKGKDVELRCDPISGHTALYWYRQSLGQGLEFLIYFQGNSAPDKSGLPSDRFSAERTGGSVSTLTIQRTQQEDSAVYLCANSLASAGGGYEQYFGPGTRLTVT.

In its sample, this clonotype was seen many times. The V gene is TRBV12-3 or TRBV12-4, the J gene TRBJ1-2; TRBD1 aligns across 7 bases. The CDR3 runs to 15 residues. The V and J ends lost 4 bases and 4 bases, in that order; junction bases with no gene match: 9. CDR3 residues: CASSSTGVVGYGYTF. The CDR3 coding sequence is TGTGCCAGCAGTTCAACAGGGGTAGTCGGCTATGGCTACACCTTC.

This clonotype has a count of ten or more. The gene calls are TRBV5-5 and TRBJ2-1, with D uncertain. The CDR3 is 14 residues long. Germline CDR1 SGHKS, CDR2 YYEKEE (reference sequence). Trimming shortened V by 2 bases and J by 2 bases, and 8 bases separated the two germline ends. CDR3 loop: CASSLWQAYNEQFF. Here the CDR3 DNA reads TGTGCCAGCAGCTTATGGCAGGCCTACAATGAGCAGTTCTTC. The full variable domain, in which reference TRBV5-5 and TRBJ2-1 provide the parts outside the CDR3, is DAGVTQSPTHLIKTRGQQVTLRCSPISGHKSVSWYQQVLGQGPQFIFQYYEKEERGRGNFPDRFSARQFPNYSSELNVNALLLGDSALYLCASSLWQAYNEQFFGPGTRLTVL.

The sample holds a few counts of this clonotype. The chain joins TRBV6-1 to TRBJ2-7, with TRBD1 matching over 9 bases. After removal of 6 bases from V and 4 bases from J, the junction contained 10 bases not matched to a gene. The CDR3 length is 15 residues. Germline loops: CDR1 MNHNS, CDR2 SASEGT. CDR3 bases: TGTGCCAGCAGATTAACAGGGGGCGATTTGTACGAGCAGTACTTC. As protein: CASRLTGGDLYEQYF.

A word on this clonotype: A single base separates this from a much larger clone, so it may be a read error. This chain links TRBV7-6 with TRBJ2-7, with D tentatively TRBD1 (5 bases). The CDR3 covers 16 residues. The V gene's germline CDR1 is SGHVS and CDR2 FNYEAQ. V gave up 1 base and J gave up 3 bases, with 16 bases separating them. The CDR3: CASSLVGLESYYEQYF. The CDR3 nucleotides read TGTGCCAGCAGCTTAGTGGGGCTGGAGAGCTACTACGAGCAGTACTTC.

This clonotype has ten or more counts. The rearrangement uses TRBV28 and TRBJ1-2; TRBD1 aligns across 8 bases. Germline CDR1 MDHEN, CDR2 SYDVKM. The junction had 10 bases not matched to a gene; V was cut back by 2 bases and J by 8 bases. The CDR3 is made up of 15 amino acids. Here the CDR3 reads CASSLVIGQGEGYTF. In DNA form, the CDR3 reads TGTGCCAGCAGTTTAGTCATTGGACAGGGAGAGGGCTACACCTTC.

The sample holds many counts of this clonotype. The chain links TRBV12-3 or TRBV12-4 to TRBJ1-1, with TRBD1 matching over 10 bases. This CDR3 contains 14 residues. Germline trimming cut 6 bases from V and 5 bases from J; bases unmatched to any gene: 6. The CDR3 loop reads CASRPTGGWTEAFF. CDR3 nucleotide sequence: TGTGCCAGCAGGCCGACAGGGGGCTGGACTGAAGCTTTCTTT.

This clonotype appeared many times. This chain links TRBV29-1 with TRBJ2-1, with D possibly matching TRBD2 (5 bases). Trimming removed 3 bases at V and 5 bases at J, with 11 bases between. The V gene's germline CDR1 is SQVTM and CDR2 ANQGSEA. The CDR3 consists of 13 residues. The CDR3 spells CSVERLFNNEQFF. The DNA of the CDR3 is TGCAGCGTTGAGAGACTATTTAACAATGAGCAGTTCTTC.

This clonotype was counted at least ten times. The gene calls are TRBV4-3 and TRBJ1-5, with TRBD1 as a possible D gene (6 bases). The V end was cut by 3 bases, the J end by 2 bases, with 14 bases between. This CDR3 is built from 16 residues. CDR1 is LGHNA, CDR2 YSLEER, per germline. CDR3 in amino acids: CASSQELGGGNQPQHF. In DNA, the CDR3 is TGCGCCAGCAGCCAGGAGCTTGGGGGCGGCAATCAGCCCCAGCATTTT.

This clonotype was seen many times. The chain couples TRBV19 to TRBJ1-5; unclear D gene. The CDR3 spans 14 residues. Germline CDR1 reads LNHDA; CDR2 reads SQIVND (reference sequence). The ends were cut back, 4 bases at V and 7 bases at J, with 14 bases in the middle. The CDR3 nucleotides are TGTGCCAGTAGTAACCCAGGAGCAGGACAGCCCCAGCATTTT. It yields the protein CASSNPGAGQPQHF.

The chain combines TRBV20-1 with TRBJ1-3; unclear D gene. The V gene lost 5 bases and the J gene lost 0 bases, with 8 bases spanning the gap. The germline gives CDR1 DFQATT, CDR2 SNEGSKA (reference sequence). The CDR3 loop spans 13 amino acids. The CDR3 DNA sequence: TGCAGTGCTGTTGGGATCTCTGGAAACACCATATATTTT. This encodes CSAVGISGNTIYF.

The rearrangement links TRBV23-1 to TRBJ1-5; D call uncertain. TRBV23-1 is assigned to the ORF class and has an uncertain function. The ends were cut back, 0 bases at V and 4 bases at J, with 7 bases in the middle. The CDR3 is made up of 14 amino acids. The CDR3, as DNA: TGCGCCAGCAGTCAATCAGCAGGAAATCAGCCCCAGCATTTT. Its protein product is CASSQSAGNQPQHF.

The chain has TRBV7-9 and TRBJ2-5; D gene unclear. V was shortened by 2 bases and J by 1 base, with 11 bases between the two germline ends. This CDR3 comprises 15 residues. Germline loops: CDR1 SEHNR, CDR2 FQNEAQ (reference sequence). The CDR3 here is CASSLRRSAQETQYF. In DNA, the CDR3 is TGTGCCAGCAGCTTAAGAAGGTCAGCCCAAGAGACCCAGTACTTC.

This clonotype was counted many times. The rearrangement joins TRBV7-2 to TRBJ1-3; 9 bases fit TRBD1. With V trimmed by 5 bases and J by 4 bases, 9 bases remained unmatched. This CDR3 spans 16 amino acids. CDR1 SGHTA and CDR2 FQGNSA come from the germline V gene. For the CDR3, the DNA is TGTGCCAGCAGCACTTGGGACAGGGCGAGAGGAAACACCATATATTTT. It specifies CASSTWDRARGNTIYF.

This rearrangement joins TRBV7-2 to TRBJ2-4, with a weak D call TRBD2 (6 bases). CDR1 is SGHTA and CDR2 is FQGNSA in the germline V gene. Trimming left V 11 bases short and J 6 bases short, with 20 bases between. The CDR3 runs to 14 residues. This chain's CDR3 is CAPNSGGAANIQYF. Here the CDR3 DNA reads TGTGCCCCCAATAGTGGCGGGGCGGCAAACATTCAGTACTTC.

This chain joins TRBV20-1 and TRBJ2-7; D is ambiguous. The CDR3 spans 13 residues. From germline, CDR1 is DFQATT and CDR2 SNEGSKA (reference sequence). Trimming pared 3 bases from V and 3 bases from J, leaving 12 bases between. The CDR3 protein is CSARIPGNYEQYF. CDR3 nucleotides: TGCAGTGCTAGGATTCCAGGAAACTACGAGCAGTACTTC.

This clonotype was seen at least ten times. The chain combines TRBV7-2 with TRBJ1-1, with TRBD1 as a possible D gene (6 bases). With 5 bases removed from V and 2 bases from J, the gap between germline ends came to 18 bases. Germline assignment: CDR1 SGHTA and CDR2 FQGNSA. The CDR3 is 16 residues long. The DNA for the CDR3 is TGTGCCAGCAGCCCATGGGTAGGGGGACTTAACACTGAAGCTTTCTTT. It specifies CASSPWVGGLNTEAFF.

The V call is TRBV10-3, the J call TRBJ2-2, with D tentatively TRBD1 (7 bases). This CDR3 is built from 15 residues. Germline-derived CDR1 and CDR2 are ENHRY and SYGVKD. The germline V and J ends were trimmed by 7 bases and 4 bases, with 16 bases remaining between them. This CDR3 reads CAINTEGAGTGELFF. CDR3 in DNA: TGTGCCATCAATACGGAGGGGGCGGGCACCGGGGAGCTGTTTTTT.

This clonotype came up many times. The chain employs TRBV7-3 and TRBJ2-1; weak D call: TRBD2 (5 bases). This CDR3 is built from 12 residues. V lost 2 bases, J lost 11 bases, and 10 bases lay in between. Germline lookup yields CDR1 SGHTA and CDR2 FQGTGA. As DNA, the CDR3 is TGTGCCAGCAGCTTAGGCCGGACTCAGCAGTTCTTC. Residues: CASSLGRTQQFF.

There are many counts of this clonotype. The chain links TRBV20-1 to TRBJ1-2; possible D gene TRBD1, 6 bases. Germline V gene lookup returns CDR1 DFQATT and CDR2 SNEGSKA (reference sequence). V was shortened by 3 bases and J by 2 bases, with 16 bases between the two germline ends. This CDR3 has 15 residues. The CDR3 spells CSARPGAAGNYGYTF. Here the CDR3 DNA reads TGCAGTGCTAGGCCGGGGGCTGCTGGAAACTATGGCTACACCTTC.